This entry features one TCR beta chain sequence. Its specificity is unknown. Arm-PCR of CDR3 regions with iRepertoire HTBI primers generated TCR beta libraries. Using its own MiXCR run on the multiplex PCR reads, TCRdb lists one record per CDR3 protein. The sample has a few hundred thousand distinct CDR3 sequences, about a fifth seen once. This sample was included in a study of regulatory T cells in long-lasting Graves disease. General study results and limits: Among persistent patients, a larger number of public clonotypes were shared (approximately 3,000) than among newly diagnosed patients (about 970). Samples came from peripheral blood alone, without thyroid tissue. Persistent disease exhibited a predilection for TRBV28, TRBJ1-2 and TRBJ2-5.

The time point was: persistent/refractory GD, antithyroid drugs over 5 years with positive TRAb. PBMC RNA served as the TCR library source. Patients of an endocrinology department in Xi'an, China, were included. The junction had 19 bases not matched to a gene; V was cut back by 8 bases and J by 5 bases. Germline CDR1 is MNHNS and CDR2 is SASEGT. The CDR3 extends over 17 amino acids. Sequencing was performed on peripheral blood mononuclear cells (PBMCs), taken when the disease was refractory, from a patient treated with antithyroid drugs. The clonotype was recovered from a female donor with Graves disease. The rearrangement uses TRBV6-1 and TRBJ1-2, with TRBD1 matching over 8 bases. In DNA form, the CDR3 reads TGTGCCAGCCGCTTACCTAGGACAGGGAAGGGTGGTTATGGCTACACCTTC. This gives the protein CASRLPRTGKGGYGYTF.